Detailed here is one T cell receptor beta chain. Its antigen is unidentified. This CDR3 is missing its conserved last phenylalanine or tryptophan, likely due to a read error. From germline, CDR1 is SGHRS and CDR2 YFSETQ. V lost 0 bases and J 5 bases, leaving 14 bases between the germline ends. The CDR3 covers 15 residues. This sample was taken from a study of blood T cells in healthy people across ages. Study information: For every two T cells, template switching captured about one barcoded beta molecule.

A second PCR, run for roughly 7 to 12 cycles, used a sample-barcoded 5' primer plus a J-beta primer mix. Each of the cDNA molecules was tagged by a template-switch adaptor with 12 random nucleotides. Each CDR3 protein gets one entry after TCRdb re-called the 5' RACE reads with MiXCR. The table lists about 640,000 distinct CDR3 sequences, about 30% of them singletons. Study-wide findings and caveats: Long-lived and aged donors differed, with more naive CD4+ cells and higher diversity in the long-lived. Diversity estimates from one million T cells were considered underestimates.

The sequence was collected from a woman of 80 years or more in good health. Material for sequencing was blood. The chain joins TRBV5-1 to TRBJ1-1; D ambiguous. CDR3 coding DNA: TGCGCCAGCAGCTTGGCCTGCTTGGGTCGAACTGAAGCTTTCAAT. Translation: CASSLACLGRTEAFN.